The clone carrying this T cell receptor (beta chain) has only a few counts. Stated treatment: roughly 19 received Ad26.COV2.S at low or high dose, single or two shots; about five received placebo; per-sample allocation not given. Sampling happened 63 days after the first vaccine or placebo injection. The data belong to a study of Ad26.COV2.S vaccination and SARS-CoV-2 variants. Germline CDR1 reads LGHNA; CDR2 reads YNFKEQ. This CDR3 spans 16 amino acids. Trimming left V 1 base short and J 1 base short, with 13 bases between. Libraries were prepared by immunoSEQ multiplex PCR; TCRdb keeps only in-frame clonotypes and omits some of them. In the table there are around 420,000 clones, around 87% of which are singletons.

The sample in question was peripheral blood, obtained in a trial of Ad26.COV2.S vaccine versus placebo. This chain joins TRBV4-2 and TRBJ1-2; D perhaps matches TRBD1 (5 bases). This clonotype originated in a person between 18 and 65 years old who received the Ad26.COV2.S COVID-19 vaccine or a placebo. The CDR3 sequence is CASSQVSRGLNYGYTF. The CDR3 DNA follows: TGTGCCAGCAGCCAAGTATCAAGGGGCCTTAACTATGGCTACACCTTC.